These T cell receptor beta chains were read from a single sample in a study of response to subunit inactivated influenza vaccine. MiXCR, run by TCRdb on the RT-PCR reads, gives a single entry per CDR3 protein. The sample has about 170,000 distinct CDR3 sequences, roughly 12% seen once. The same specimen was also included in a second study, on T cells expressing NK-cell markers.

The material was CD8+ T cells sorted from PBMCs, obtained less than 13 days after vaccination. The receptors stem from a man aged 50 to 60 who received an inactivated influenza vaccine. CDR3s include the opening cysteine and the closing phenylalanine or tryptophan. The listing skips clone size in some rows; elsewhere it reads once, few, many or a size class.

size | J | V | length | CDR3
few | TRBJ1-5 | TRBV4-3 | 16 | CASSQEYGDGNQPQHF
. | TRBJ2-1 | TRBV24-1 | 18 | CATSEGPMTSSRNNEQFF
. | TRBJ2-7 | TRBV20-1 | 14 | CSARGGTGAYEQYF
few | TRBJ2-1 | TRBV25-1 | 14 | CASSEGTSDNEQFF
. | TRBJ2-5 | TRBV4-3 | 18 | CASSQVALGQGFQGTQYF
few | TRBJ2-3 | TRBV5-6 | 16 | CASSNLAGGHTDTQYF
. | TRBJ2-2 | TRBV3-1 | 15 | CASSRTGSVAGELFF
many | TRBJ2-7 | TRBV20-1 | 14 | CSATIAQGGNEQYF
. | TRBJ1-1 | TRBV12-3/TRBV12-4 | 13 | CASSFPQYTEAFF
. | TRBJ1-2 | TRBV20-1 | 18 | CSASRVGQRVSVGYGYTF
many | TRBJ2-1 | TRBV2 | 11 | CASRDSNEQFF
many | TRBJ2-3 | TRBV7-2 | 16 | CASSSPFRTSTDTQYF
. | TRBJ1-4 | TRBV12-3/TRBV12-4 | 15 | CASSFTGAVDEKLFF
few | TRBJ2-2 | TRBV29-1 | 13 | CSVRPPNTGELFF
. | TRBJ2-7 | TRBV4-1 | 17 | CASSLASTGQGSYEQYF
few | TRBJ1-4 | TRBV12-3/TRBV12-4 | 14 | CASSFESPNEKLFF